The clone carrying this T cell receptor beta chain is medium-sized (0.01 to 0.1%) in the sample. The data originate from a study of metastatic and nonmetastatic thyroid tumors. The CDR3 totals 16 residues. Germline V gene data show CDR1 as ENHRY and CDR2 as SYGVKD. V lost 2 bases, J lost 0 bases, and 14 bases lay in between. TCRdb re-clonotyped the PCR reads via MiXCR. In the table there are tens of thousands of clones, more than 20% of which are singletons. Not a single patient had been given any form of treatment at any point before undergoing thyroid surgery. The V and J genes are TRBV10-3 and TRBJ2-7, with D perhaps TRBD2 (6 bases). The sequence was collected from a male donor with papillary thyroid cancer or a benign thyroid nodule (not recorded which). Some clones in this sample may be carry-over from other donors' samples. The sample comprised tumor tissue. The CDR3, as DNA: TGTGCCATCAGTGAGCCGGGACTTAGGGGCTCCTACGAGCAGTACTTC. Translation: CAISEPGLRGSYEQYF.